This T cell receptor (beta chain) is drawn from a study of cytomegalovirus exposure and HLA in healthy donors. A multiplex PCR was run with 60 Vbeta primers and 13 Jbeta primers. Only in-frame clones appear in the TCRdb table, and some are missing; sequencing was by immunoSEQ multiplex PCR. Among 250,000 to 350,000 clones listed, roughly 88% were seen once. Germline CDR1 and CDR2: LNHDA and SQIVND (reference sequence). This CDR3 has 13 amino acids. After removal of 4 bases from V and 8 bases from J, the junction contained 7 bases not matched to a gene. The sample taken for sequencing was PBMCs. This TCR derives from a man aged 35-49 years in good health and CMV-seropositive. The chain links TRBV19 to TRBJ1-2; TRBD1 matches at 7 bases. CDR3 loop: CASSRRQGDGYTF. The DNA of the CDR3 is TGTGCCAGTAGTAGGAGACAGGGAGACGGCTACACCTTC.